The rows below give T cell receptor beta chains drawn from one sample of a study of blood T cell repertoires in COVID-19. Sequenced by immunoSEQ multiplex PCR; TCRdb stores in-frame clones only, minus some. The table lists over 100,000 clones, around 78% of them singletons. The source material was peripheral blood. The source of these receptors is a woman aged 55-75 years with acute or convalescent COVID-19. The CDR3 runs from the conserved cysteine through the conserved F or W. Fields, in order: J gene, V gene, D gene, clone size, CDR3 protein, CDR3 DNA. D genes are given only for firm matches. Expanded clones get a size class; other rows say once, few or many, or leave the size out.

J: TRBJ2-1; V: TRBV25-1; D: -; size: few; CDR3: CASIQKRDSYNEQFF; DNA: TGTGCCAGCATCCAAAAACGGGATTCCTACAATGAGCAGTTCTTC
J: TRBJ2-3; V: TRBV28; D: TRBD1; size: -; CDR3: CASSFRGQGYTDTQYF; DNA: TGTGCCAGCAGTTTCCGGGGACAGGGGTATACAGATACGCAGTATTTT
J: TRBJ1-6; V: TRBV5-1; D: TRBD1; size: few; CDR3: CASSWGQGASVGPPLHF; DNA: TGCGCCAGCAGCTGGGGACAGGGGGCATCCGTCGGTCCACCCCTCCACTTT
J: TRBJ1-2; V: TRBV19; D: -; size: once; CDR3: CASRPGAEWGYGYTF; DNA: TGTGCCAGTAGACCAGGGGCAGAGTGGGGCTATGGCTACACCTTC
J: TRBJ2-3; V: TRBV7-3; D: -; size: -; CDR3: CASSLGGTTDTQYF; DNA: TGTGCCAGCAGCTTAGGGGGCACCACAGATACGCAGTATTTT
J: TRBJ2-3; V: TRBV27; D: TRBD2; size: -; CDR3: CASSGLAGGTDTQYF; DNA: TGTGCCAGCAGTGGACTAGCGGGAGGAACTGATACGCAGTATTTT
J: TRBJ2-5; V: TRBV18; D: TRBD1; size: -; CDR3: CASSPQQGPQETQYF; DNA: TGTGCCAGCTCGCCCCAACAGGGGCCCCAAGAGACCCAGTACTTC
J: TRBJ2-2; V: TRBV5-1; D: TRBD1; size: few; CDR3: CASRPGQGRELFF; DNA: TGCGCCAGCAGACCGGGACAGGGCCGGGAGCTGTTTTTT
J: TRBJ1-4; V: TRBV20-1; D: -; size: few; CDR3: CSAEDNEKLFF; DNA: TGCAGTGCTGAGGATAATGAAAAACTGTTTTTT
J: TRBJ1-1; V: TRBV29-1; D: TRBD1; size: -; CDR3: CSAAGQGALAFF; DNA: TGCAGCGCTGCAGGACAGGGGGCGTTAGCTTTCTTT
J: TRBJ1-2; V: TRBV28; D: TRBD1; size: -; CDR3: CASTGGPTGAYGYTF; DNA: TGTGCCAGCACCGGAGGGCCAACAGGGGCGTATGGCTACACCTTC
J: TRBJ2-2; V: TRBV20-1; D: TRBD2; size: -; CDR3: CSASIGRAIGELFF; DNA: TGCAGTGCTAGTATCGGGAGGGCCATCGGGGAGCTGTTTTTT
J: TRBJ2-7; V: TRBV5-4; D: -; size: once; CDR3: CASSPALTESYEQYF; DNA: TGTGCCAGCAGCCCGGCCCTGACTGAATCCTACGAGCAGTACTTC
J: TRBJ2-7; V: TRBV10-3; D: TRBD2; size: -; CDR3: CASGLAGANEQYF; DNA: TGTGCCAGCGGACTAGCGGGAGCAAACGAGCAGTACTTC
J: TRBJ1-5; V: TRBV6-1; D: -; size: few; CDR3: CASSEWGGSQPQHF; DNA: TGTGCCAGCAGTGAATGGGGGGGTAGTCAGCCCCAGCATTTT
J: TRBJ1-2; V: TRBV25-1; D: -; size: -; CDR3: CASSTQGGNYGYTF; DNA: TGTGCCAGCAGTACCCAGGGCGGTAACTATGGCTACACCTTC
J: TRBJ1-6; V: TRBV7-2; D: -; size: -; CDR3: CASNPRADYNSPLHF; DNA: TGTGCCAGCAACCCCAGGGCGGACTATAATTCACCCCTCCACTTT
J: TRBJ1-1; V: TRBV5-1; D: -; size: -; CDR3: CASSSNVRDQGTEAFF; DNA: TGCGCCAGCAGCTCGAATGTCAGGGACCAGGGGACTGAAGCTTTCTTT
J: TRBJ2-1; V: TRBV28; D: -; size: -; CDR3: CSGGDSYNEQFF; DNA: TGTTCGGGGGGCGACTCCTACAATGAGCAGTTCTTC
J: TRBJ1-1; V: TRBV18; D: TRBD1; size: once; CDR3: CASSGQVIENTEAFF; DNA: TGTGCCAGCTCCGGACAGGTGATCGAGAACACTGAAGCTTTCTTT
J: TRBJ1-4; V: TRBV10-1; D: -; size: -; CDR3: CASSEGLRAGKDEKLFF; DNA: TGCGCCAGCAGTGAGGGTCTCAGGGCAGGGAAGGATGAAAAACTGTTTTTT
J: TRBJ1-5; V: TRBV28; D: -; size: -; CDR3: CASSLLRQPQHF; DNA: TGTGCCAGCAGTCTCTTGCGACAGCCCCAGCATTTT
J: TRBJ1-2; V: TRBV28; D: -; size: -; CDR3: CASCLAGANYGYTF; DNA: TGTGCCAGCTGTCTGGCGGGAGCTAACTATGGCTACACCTTC
J: TRBJ2-7; V: TRBV7-6; D: TRBD1; size: -; CDR3: CASSQTGGYEQYF; DNA: TGTGCCAGCAGCCAGACAGGGGGGTACGAGCAGTACTTC
J: TRBJ2-5; V: TRBV2; D: TRBD2; size: -; CDR3: CASRVTSGGQETQYF; DNA: TGTGCCAGCAGGGTAACTAGCGGGGGCCAAGAGACCCAGTACTTC
J: TRBJ1-3; V: TRBV10-3; D: -; size: -; CDR3: CAISGYRGNTIYF; DNA: TGTGCCATCAGTGGATACAGGGGAAACACCATATATTTT
J: TRBJ1-5; V: TRBV28; D: -; size: -; CDR3: CASSFPTVESNQPQHF; DNA: TGTGCCAGCAGTTTCCCGACAGTCGAAAGCAATCAGCCCCAGCATTTT
J: TRBJ1-5; V: TRBV28; D: -; size: -; CDR3: CASLQLSENQPQHF; DNA: TGTGCCAGCCTGCAGTTATCCGAAAATCAGCCCCAGCATTTT
J: TRBJ1-1; V: TRBV19; D: -; size: -; CDR3: CASSKSPGAMNTEAFF; DNA: TGTGCCAGTAGTAAAAGCCCAGGGGCAATGAACACTGAAGCTTTCTTT
J: TRBJ2-1; V: TRBV9; D: TRBD2; size: -; CDR3: CASSSSGAGGPSEQFF; DNA: TGTGCCAGCAGCTCCTCTGGGGCGGGAGGGCCAAGTGAGCAGTTCTTC
J: TRBJ1-4; V: TRBV5-6; D: -; size: -; CDR3: CASSFQGANEKLFF; DNA: TGTGCCAGCAGCTTTCAGGGCGCTAATGAAAAACTGTTTTTT
J: TRBJ2-7; V: TRBV28; D: -; size: -; CDR3: CASRKVRAGEQYF; DNA: TGTGCCAGCAGAAAGGTCAGGGCGGGGGAGCAGTACTTC
J: TRBJ2-7; V: TRBV3-1/TRBV3-2; D: -; size: -; CDR3: CASSPGVSYEQYF; DNA: TGTGCCAGCAGCCCCGGGGTATCCTACGAGCAGTACTTC
J: TRBJ1-6; V: TRBV5-1; D: TRBD1; size: few; CDR3: CASSLRGQDSPLHF; DNA: TGCGCCAGCAGCTTGAGGGGGCAGGATTCACCCCTCCACTTT
J: TRBJ2-3; V: TRBV27; D: TRBD2; size: -; CDR3: CASSWGTGLAGPRTQYF; DNA: TGTGCCAGCAGTTGGGGAACGGGACTAGCGGGACCGCGTACGCAGTATTTT
J: TRBJ2-5; V: TRBV6-2/TRBV6-3; D: TRBD1; size: -; CDR3: CASSARQGARETQYF; DNA: TGTGCCAGCAGTGCAAGACAGGGGGCGCGGGAGACCCAGTACTTC
J: TRBJ2-3; V: TRBV3-1/TRBV3-2; D: TRBD2; size: few; CDR3: CASSQASGRLGDTQYF; DNA: TGTGCCAGCAGCCAAGCTAGCGGGAGGCTTGGAGATACGCAGTATTTT
J: TRBJ2-5; V: TRBV28; D: TRBD2; size: -; CDR3: CASTGTSKETQYF; DNA: TGTGCCAGCACCGGGACTAGCAAAGAGACCCAGTACTTC
J: TRBJ2-1; V: TRBV15; D: -; size: -; CDR3: CATSRDQGLFYNEQFF; DNA: TGTGCCACCAGCAGAGATCAAGGACTTTTCTACAATGAGCAGTTCTTC
J: TRBJ1-2; V: TRBV5-6; D: -; size: -; CDR3: CASSQLDVLGYTF; DNA: TGTGCCAGCAGCCAGCTAGACGTCTTGGGCTACACCTTC